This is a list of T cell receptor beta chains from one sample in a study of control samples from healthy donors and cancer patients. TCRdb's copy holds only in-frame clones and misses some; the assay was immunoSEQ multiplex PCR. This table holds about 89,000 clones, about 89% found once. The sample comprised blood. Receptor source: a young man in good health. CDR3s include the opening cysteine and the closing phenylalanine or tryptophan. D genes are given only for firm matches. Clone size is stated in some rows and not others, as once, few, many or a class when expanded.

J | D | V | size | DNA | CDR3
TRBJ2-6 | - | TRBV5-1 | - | TGCGCCAGCAGCTTGGCTGGGGTGTCCCTGATCAACTCTGGGGCCAACGTCCTGACTTTC | CASSLAGVSLINSGANVLTF
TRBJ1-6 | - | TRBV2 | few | TGTGCCAGCAGATGGGGAGGGAATAATTCACCCCTCCACTTT | CASRWGGNNSPLHF
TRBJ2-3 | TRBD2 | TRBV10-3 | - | TGTGCCATCGCGGGCGGGGGGGCCTCAGATACGCAGTATTTT | CAIAGGGASDTQYF
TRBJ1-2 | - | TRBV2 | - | TGTGCCAGCGCGCCCGTAGGGGGGGCTAACTATGGCTACACCTTC | CASAPVGGANYGYTF
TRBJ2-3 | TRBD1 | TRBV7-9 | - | TGTGCCAGCAGCCCTTCGACAGGGATTAGCACAGATACGCAGTATTTT | CASSPSTGISTDTQYF
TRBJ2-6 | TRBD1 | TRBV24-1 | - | TGTGCCACCAGTCCTTCGACAGGGCTCAAGTCTGGGGCCAACGTCCTGACTTTC | CATSPSTGLKSGANVLTF
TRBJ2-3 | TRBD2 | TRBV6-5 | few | TGTGCCAGCAGCCGACTAGCGGGGGGGACGGATACGCAGTATTTT | CASSRLAGGTDTQYF
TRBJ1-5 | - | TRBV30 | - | TGTGCCTGGAGTCCCCTTTATAGCAATCAGCCCCAGCATTTT | CAWSPLYSNQPQHF
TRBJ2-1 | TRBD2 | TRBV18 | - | TGTGCCAGCTCACCTACTAGCGGGGGTTACAATGAGCAGTTCTTC | CASSPTSGGYNEQFF
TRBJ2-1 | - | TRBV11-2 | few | TGTGCCAGCAGCTCGAACGCGGGGTCCTACAATGAGCAGTTCTTC | CASSSNAGSYNEQFF
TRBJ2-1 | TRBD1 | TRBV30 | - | TGTGCCCTCAGAGTAACAGGGGCCCTTGAGCAGTTCTTC | CALRVTGALEQFF
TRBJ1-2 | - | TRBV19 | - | TGTGCCAGTAGTATCGACTGGAATATCAACTATGGCTACACCTTC | CASSIDWNINYGYTF
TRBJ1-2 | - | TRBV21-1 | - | TGTGCCAGCTCCTGGGAGGGGTATGGCTACACCTTC | CASSWEGYGYTF
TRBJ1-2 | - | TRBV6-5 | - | TGTGCCAGCAGTTACGCAGGATCTGGCTACACCTTC | CASSYAGSGYTF
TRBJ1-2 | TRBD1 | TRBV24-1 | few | TGTGCCACCAGTGGGTCGAAGGGGGCGCATGGCTACACCTTC | CATSGSKGAHGYTF
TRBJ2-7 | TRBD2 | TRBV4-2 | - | TGTGCCAGCAGCCAAGAAAGGACTAGCGCCGCCTACGAGCAGTACTTC | CASSQERTSAAYEQYF
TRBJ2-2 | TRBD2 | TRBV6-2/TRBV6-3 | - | TGTGCCAGCAGTTACCCCCGACGAGCGGGGGGGAACACCGGGGAGCTGTTTTTT | CASSYPRRAGGNTGELFF
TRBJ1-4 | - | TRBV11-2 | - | TGTGCCAGCAGCTTCCAGGGCTCAAGCGAAAAACTGTTTTTT | CASSFQGSSEKLFF
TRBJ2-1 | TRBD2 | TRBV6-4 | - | TGTGCCAGCAGTCCAGGTTCAAGCGGGGGACCTTACAATGAGCAGTTCTTC | CASSPGSSGGPYNEQFF
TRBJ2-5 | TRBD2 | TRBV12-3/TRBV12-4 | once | TGTGCCAGCCATTCCTGGGAGGGGGAGACCCAGTACTTC | CASHSWEGETQYF
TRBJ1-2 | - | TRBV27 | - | TGTGCCAGCAGTCCCGCCGCGGGTGGCTACACCTTC | CASSPAAGGYTF
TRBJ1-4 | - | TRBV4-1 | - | TGCGCCAGCAGCCAAGAGTCTGCCAGCCTTAAAGGAAAACTGTTTTTT | CASSQESASLKGKLFF
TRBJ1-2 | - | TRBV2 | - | TGTGCCAGCAGTGACCGAGCAGGCCCTAACTATGGCTACACCTTC | CASSDRAGPNYGYTF
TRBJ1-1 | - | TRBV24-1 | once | TGTGCCACCAGTGACTCAGGCAGGGGAGTTGAAGCTTTCTTT | CATSDSGRGVEAFF
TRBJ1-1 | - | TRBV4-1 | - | TGCGCCAGCAGCCAAGATGGGGCAGGGAGGGCGAACACTGAAGCTTTCTTT | CASSQDGAGRANTEAFF
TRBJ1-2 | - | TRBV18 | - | TGTGCCAGCTCCCCCGGGACGGCAGGGAAACTGGGCTATGGCTACACCTTC | CASSPGTAGKLGYGYTF
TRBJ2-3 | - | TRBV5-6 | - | TGTGCCAGCAGCTCCCCCTCAGATACGCAGTATTTT | CASSSPSDTQYF
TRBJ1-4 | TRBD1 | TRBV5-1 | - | TGCGCCAGCAGCTTGGCCCCGACAGGGGGCGGTGAAAAACTGTTTTTT | CASSLAPTGGGEKLFF
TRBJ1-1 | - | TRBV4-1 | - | TGCGCCAGCAGCCAAGCCGTGAACACTGAAGCTTTCTTT | CASSQAVNTEAFF
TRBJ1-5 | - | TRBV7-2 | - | TGTGCCAGCAGCTACGGGGCTGGAAATCAGCCCCAGCATTTT | CASSYGAGNQPQHF
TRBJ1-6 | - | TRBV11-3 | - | TGTGCCAGCAGCCCTAATGTGAGGGACGCGTCCTATAATTCACCCCTCCACTTT | CASSPNVRDASYNSPLHF
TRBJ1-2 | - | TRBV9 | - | TGTGCCAGCAGCGGACTGAAGTTCTATGGCTACACCTTC | CASSGLKFYGYTF
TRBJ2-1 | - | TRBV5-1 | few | TGCGCCAGCAGCTCCCGGGGCGGGGTCGGGTACAATGAGCAGTTCTTC | CASSSRGGVGYNEQFF
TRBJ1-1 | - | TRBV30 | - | TGTGCCTGGAGTCACCAGGGTGAAGCTTTCTTT | CAWSHQGEAFF
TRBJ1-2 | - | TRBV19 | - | TGTGCCAGTAGTAACCCCCAACGGTATGGCTACACCTTC | CASSNPQRYGYTF
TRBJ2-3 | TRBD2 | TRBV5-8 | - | TGTGCCAGCAGCTTGGCCATGGATAGCGGGGGGTTTGGAGATACGCAGTATTTT | CASSLAMDSGGFGDTQYF
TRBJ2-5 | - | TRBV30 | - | TGTGCCTGGAGTGTCGGCGAGACCCAGTACTTC | CAWSVGETQYF
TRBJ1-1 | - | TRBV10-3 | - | TGTGCCATCAGGTCTTCCGACACTGAAGCTTTCTTT | CAIRSSDTEAFF
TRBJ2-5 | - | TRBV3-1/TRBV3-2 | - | TGTGCCAGCAGCCAAGGGACCGGTGGGACCCAGTACTTC | CASSQGTGGTQYF
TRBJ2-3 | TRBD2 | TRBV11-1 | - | TGTGCCAGCAGCTTAATGGGGACTAGACGTGCAGATACGCAGTATTTT | CASSLMGTRRADTQYF